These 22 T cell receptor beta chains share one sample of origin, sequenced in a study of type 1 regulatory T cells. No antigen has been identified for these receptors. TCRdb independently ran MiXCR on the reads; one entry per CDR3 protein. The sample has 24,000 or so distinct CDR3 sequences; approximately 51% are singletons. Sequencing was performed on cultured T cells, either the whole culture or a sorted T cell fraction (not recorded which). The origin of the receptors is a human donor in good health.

The CDR3 here is CASSPGTGRNTEAFF. The CDR3 DNA is TGTGCCAGCAGTCCCGGGACAGGGCGGAACACTGAAGCTTTCTTT. This rearrangement joins TRBV11-3 to TRBJ1-1; 9 nucleotides align to TRBD1. Germline CDR1 SGHNT, CDR2 YENEEA. CDR3 length equals 15 residues. Trimming cost V 6 bases and J 1 base; bases outside gene matches: 6.

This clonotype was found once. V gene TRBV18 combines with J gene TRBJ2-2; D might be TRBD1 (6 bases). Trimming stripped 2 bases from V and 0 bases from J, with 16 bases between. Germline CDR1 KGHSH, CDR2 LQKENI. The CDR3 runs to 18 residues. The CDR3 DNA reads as TGTGCCAGCTCACCAAGAAACAACAGGGTATCGAACACCGGGGAGCTGTTTTTT. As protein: CASSPRNNRVSNTGELFF.

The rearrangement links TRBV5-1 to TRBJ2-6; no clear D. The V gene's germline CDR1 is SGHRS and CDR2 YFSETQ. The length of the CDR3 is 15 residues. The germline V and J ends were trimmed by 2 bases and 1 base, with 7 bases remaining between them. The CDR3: CASSLPASGANVLTF. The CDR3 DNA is TGCGCCAGCAGCTTACCCGCTTCTGGGGCCAACGTCCTGACTTTC.

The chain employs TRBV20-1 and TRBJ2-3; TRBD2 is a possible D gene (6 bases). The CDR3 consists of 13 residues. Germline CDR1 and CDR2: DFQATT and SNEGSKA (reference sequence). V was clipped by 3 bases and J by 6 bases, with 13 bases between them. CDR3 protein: CSARNGGYDTQYF. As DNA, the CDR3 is TGCAGTGCTAGGAACGGGGGTTATGATACGCAGTATTTT.

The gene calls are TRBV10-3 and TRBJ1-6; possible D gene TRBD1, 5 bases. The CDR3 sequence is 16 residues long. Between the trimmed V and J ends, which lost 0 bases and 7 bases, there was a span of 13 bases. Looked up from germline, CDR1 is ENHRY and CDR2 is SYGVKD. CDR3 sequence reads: CAISESWGLGNSPLHF. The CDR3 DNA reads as TGTGCCATCAGTGAGTCGTGGGGGTTGGGAAATTCACCCCTCCACTTT.

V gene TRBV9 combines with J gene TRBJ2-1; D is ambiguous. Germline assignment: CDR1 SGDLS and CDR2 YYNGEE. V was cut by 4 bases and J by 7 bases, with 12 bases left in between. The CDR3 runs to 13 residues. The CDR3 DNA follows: TGTGCCAGCAGCAGAACCGACTGGAATGAGCAGTTCTTC. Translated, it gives CASSRTDWNEQFF.

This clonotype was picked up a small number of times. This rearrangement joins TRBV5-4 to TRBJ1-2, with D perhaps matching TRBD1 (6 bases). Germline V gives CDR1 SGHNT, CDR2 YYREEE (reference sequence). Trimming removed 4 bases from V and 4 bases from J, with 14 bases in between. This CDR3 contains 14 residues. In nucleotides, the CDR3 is TGTGCCAGCAGCGTCGGACAGTTAAGCTATGGCTACACCTTC. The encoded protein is CASSVGQLSYGYTF.

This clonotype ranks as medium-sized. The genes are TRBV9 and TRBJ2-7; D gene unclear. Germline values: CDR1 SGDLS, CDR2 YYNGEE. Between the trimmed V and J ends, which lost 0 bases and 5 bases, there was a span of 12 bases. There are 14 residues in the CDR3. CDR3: CASSVVRRRHEQYF. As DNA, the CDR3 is TGTGCCAGCAGCGTAGTCCGTCGCCGGCACGAGCAGTACTTC.

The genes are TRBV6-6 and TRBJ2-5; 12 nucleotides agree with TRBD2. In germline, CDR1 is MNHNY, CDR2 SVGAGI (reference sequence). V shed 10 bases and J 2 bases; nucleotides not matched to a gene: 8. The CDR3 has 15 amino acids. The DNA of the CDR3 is TGTGCCACCACACTAGCGGGGGGACGACAAGAGACCCAGTACTTC. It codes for CATTLAGGRQETQYF.

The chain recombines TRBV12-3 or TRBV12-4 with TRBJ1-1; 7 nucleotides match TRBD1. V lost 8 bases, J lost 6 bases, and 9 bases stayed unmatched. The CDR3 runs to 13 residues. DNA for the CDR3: TGTGCCAGCGAAAACAGGGGAAGTTCTGAAGCTTTCTTT. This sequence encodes CASENRGSSEAFF.

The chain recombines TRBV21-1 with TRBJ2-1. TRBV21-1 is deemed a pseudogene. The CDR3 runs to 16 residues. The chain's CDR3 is CASSKDRGSSYNEQFF. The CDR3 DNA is TGTGCCAGCAGCAAAGATCGGGGAAGTTCCTACAATGAGCAGTTCTTC.

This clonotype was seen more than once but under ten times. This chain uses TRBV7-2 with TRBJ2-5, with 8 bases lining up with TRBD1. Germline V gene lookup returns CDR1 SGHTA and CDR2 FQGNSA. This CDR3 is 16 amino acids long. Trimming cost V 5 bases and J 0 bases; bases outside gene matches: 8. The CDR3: CASSPRQGKNQETQYF. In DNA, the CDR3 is TGTGCCAGCAGCCCACGACAGGGGAAAAACCAAGAGACCCAGTACTTC.

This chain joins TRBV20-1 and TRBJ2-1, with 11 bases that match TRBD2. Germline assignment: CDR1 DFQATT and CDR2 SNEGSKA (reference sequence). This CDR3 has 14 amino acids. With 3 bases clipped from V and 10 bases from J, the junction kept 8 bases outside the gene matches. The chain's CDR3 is CSASRLAGLGEQFF. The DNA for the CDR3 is TGCAGTGCTAGCCGACTAGCGGGGTTGGGCGAGCAGTTCTTC.

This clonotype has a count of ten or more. CDR3 sequence (DNA): TGCGCCAGCAGCTTGGCCGGGGGCGACTATGGCTACACCTTC. Residues: CASSLAGGDYGYTF. The chain has TRBV5-1 and TRBJ1-2; maybe TRBD1 (6 bases). The CDR3 runs 14 residues. Looked up from germline, CDR1 is SGHRS and CDR2 is YFSETQ. With 0 bases removed from V and 3 bases from J, the gap between germline ends came to 9 bases. Full variable domain (outside the CDR3, taken from reference TRBV5-1 and TRBJ1-2): KAGVTQTPRYLIKTRGQQVTLSCSPISGHRSVSWYQQTPGQGLQFLFEYFSETQRNKGNFPGRFSGRQFSNSRSEMNVSTLELGDSALYLCASSLAGGDYGYTFGSGTRLTVV.

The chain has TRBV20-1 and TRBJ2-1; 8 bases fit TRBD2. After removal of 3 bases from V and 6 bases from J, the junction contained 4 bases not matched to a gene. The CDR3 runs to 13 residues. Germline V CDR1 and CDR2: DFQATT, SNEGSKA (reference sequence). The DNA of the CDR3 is TGCAGTGCTAGCCGGGGGGGGACCAATGAGCAGTTCTTC. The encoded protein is CSASRGGTNEQFF.

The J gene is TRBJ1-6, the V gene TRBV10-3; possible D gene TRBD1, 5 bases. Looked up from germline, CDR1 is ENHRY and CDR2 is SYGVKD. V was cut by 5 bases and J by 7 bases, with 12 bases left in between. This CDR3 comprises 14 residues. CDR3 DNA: TGTGCCATCAGTCCGGGACGGACAAATTCACCCCTCCACTTT. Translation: CAISPGRTNSPLHF.

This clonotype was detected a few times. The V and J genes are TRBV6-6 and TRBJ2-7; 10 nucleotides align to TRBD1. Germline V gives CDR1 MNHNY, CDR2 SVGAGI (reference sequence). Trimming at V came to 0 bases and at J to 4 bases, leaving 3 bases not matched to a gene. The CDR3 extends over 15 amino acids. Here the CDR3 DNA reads TGTGCCAGCAGTTACTCTTCGGGACAGGGGTACGAGCAGTACTTC. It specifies CASSYSSGQGYEQYF.

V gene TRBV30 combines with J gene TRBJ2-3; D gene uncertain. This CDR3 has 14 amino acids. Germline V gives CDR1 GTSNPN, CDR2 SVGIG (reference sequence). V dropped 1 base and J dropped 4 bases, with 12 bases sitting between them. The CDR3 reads CAWSEAGWADTQYF. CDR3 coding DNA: TGTGCCTGGAGTGAGGCAGGCTGGGCAGATACGCAGTATTTT.

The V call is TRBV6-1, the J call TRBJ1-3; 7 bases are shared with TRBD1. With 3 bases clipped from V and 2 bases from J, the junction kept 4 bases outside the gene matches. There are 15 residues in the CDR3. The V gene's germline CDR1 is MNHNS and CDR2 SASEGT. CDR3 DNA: TGTGCCAGCAGTGACGGACAGGTGGCTGGAAACACCATATATTTT. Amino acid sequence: CASSDGQVAGNTIYF.

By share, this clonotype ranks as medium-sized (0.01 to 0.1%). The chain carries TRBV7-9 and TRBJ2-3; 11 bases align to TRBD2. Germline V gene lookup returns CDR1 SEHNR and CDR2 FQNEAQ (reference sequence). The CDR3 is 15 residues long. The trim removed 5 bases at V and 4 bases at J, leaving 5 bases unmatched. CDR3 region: CASSQGLAVADTQYF. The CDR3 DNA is TGTGCCAGCAGCCAGGGACTAGCGGTGGCAGATACGCAGTATTTT.

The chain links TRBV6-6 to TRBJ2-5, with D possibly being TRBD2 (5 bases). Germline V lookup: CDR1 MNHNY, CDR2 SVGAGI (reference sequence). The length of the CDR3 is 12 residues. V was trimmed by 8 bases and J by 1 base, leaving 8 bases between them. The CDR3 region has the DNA TGTGCCAGCGAGGGAGCCCAAGAGACCCAGTACTTC. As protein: CASEGAQETQYF.

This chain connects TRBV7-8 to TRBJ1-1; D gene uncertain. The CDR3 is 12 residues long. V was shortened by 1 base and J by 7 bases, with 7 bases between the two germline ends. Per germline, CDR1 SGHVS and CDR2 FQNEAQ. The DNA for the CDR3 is TGTGCCAGCAGCTTAGGAGCAAGTGAAGCTTTCTTT. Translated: CASSLGASEAFF.